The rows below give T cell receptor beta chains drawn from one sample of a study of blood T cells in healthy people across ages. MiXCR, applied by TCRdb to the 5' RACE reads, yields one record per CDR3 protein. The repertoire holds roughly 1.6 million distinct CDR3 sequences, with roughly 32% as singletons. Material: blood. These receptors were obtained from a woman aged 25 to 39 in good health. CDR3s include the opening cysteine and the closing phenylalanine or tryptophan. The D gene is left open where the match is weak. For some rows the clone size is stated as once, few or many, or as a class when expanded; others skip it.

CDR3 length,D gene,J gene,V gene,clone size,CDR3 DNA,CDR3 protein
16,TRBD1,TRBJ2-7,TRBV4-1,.,TGCGACAGCAGCCAAACAGGGGGCGAGGCCTCCTACGAGCGGTACTTC,CDSSQTGGEASYERYF
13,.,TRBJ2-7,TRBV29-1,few,TGCAGCGTGTTTGTAAAGGACTCCTACGAGCAGTACTTC,CSVFVKDSYEQYF
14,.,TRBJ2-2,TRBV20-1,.,TGCAGTGCTAGTCCCGCAACTAACACCGGGGAGCTGTTTTTT,CSASPATNTGELFF
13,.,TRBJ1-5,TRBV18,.,TGTGCCTGCTCACCAGCCTACAATCAGCCCCAGCATTTT,CACSPAYNQPQHF
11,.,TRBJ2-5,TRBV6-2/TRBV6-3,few,TGTGCCAGCGCAGAGGGCGAGACCCAGTACTTC,CASAEGETQYF
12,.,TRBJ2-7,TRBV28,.,TGTGCCAGCAGCCCCTTTGAAAACGAGCAGTACTTC,CASSPFENEQYF
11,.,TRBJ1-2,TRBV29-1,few,TGCAGCGCCCCGGGGGGGTATGGCTACACCTTC,CSAPGGYGYTF
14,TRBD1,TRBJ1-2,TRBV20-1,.,TGCAGTGCTAGGGACGGGACAGCCCGTCATGGCTACACCTTC,CSARDGTARHGYTF
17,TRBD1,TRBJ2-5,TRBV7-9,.,TGTGCCAGCAGCTTAGCCGACAGGGACGGGCCTCAAGAGACCCAGTACTTC,CASSLADRDGPQETQYF
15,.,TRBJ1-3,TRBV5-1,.,TGCGCCAGCAGCTTGGGACAGCTAATTGGAAACACCATATATTTT,CASSLGQLIGNTIYF
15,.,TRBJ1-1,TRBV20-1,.,TGCAGTGCTAGAGAACCGGACAAGGCAAACACTGAAGCTTTCTTT,CSAREPDKANTEAFF
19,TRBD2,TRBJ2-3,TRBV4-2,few,TGTGCCAGCAGCCAAGGCCCCTTAACAGCGGGAGGTCAGTCAGATACGCAGTATTTT,CASSQGPLTAGGQSDTQYF
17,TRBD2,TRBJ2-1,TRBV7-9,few,TGTGCCAGCACCACTTTCGGGAGGGGGTCTTCCTACAATGAGCAGTTCTTC,CASTTFGRGSSYNEQFF
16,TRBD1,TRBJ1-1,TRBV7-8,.,TGTGCCAGCAGCCCTTACTGGACAGGGGGCAACACTGAAGCTTTCTTT,CASSPYWTGGNTEAFF
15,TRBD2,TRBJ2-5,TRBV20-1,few,TGCAGTGCTAGCCGTCCCAGACTGCGGGGGGAGACCCAGTACTTC,CSASRPRLRGETQYF
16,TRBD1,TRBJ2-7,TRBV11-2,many,TGTGCCAGCAGCTTAAGTATGGGACAGGGGAGCTACGAGCAGTACTTC,CASSLSMGQGSYEQYF
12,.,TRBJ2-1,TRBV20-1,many,TGCAGTGGCAGCCCCATGGGTGGGGCGCAGTTCTTC,CSGSPMGGAQFF
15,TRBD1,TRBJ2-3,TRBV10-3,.,TGTGCCATCAGTCAGGACAGGGGTTGGGCGGATACGCAGTATTTT,CAISQDRGWADTQYF
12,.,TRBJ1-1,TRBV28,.,TGTGCCATCCTTGGGATAAACACTGAAGCTTTCTTT,CAILGINTEAFF
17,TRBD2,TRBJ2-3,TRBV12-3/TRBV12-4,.,TGTACCAGCAGTCCACTCCCTGGCGGGGGGGCGAGGGATACGCAGTATTTT,CTSSPLPGGGARDTQYF
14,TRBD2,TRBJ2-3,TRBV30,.,TGTGCCTGGAGTGTAGGAGCGGGGCGAGATACGCAGTATTTT,CAWSVGAGRDTQYF
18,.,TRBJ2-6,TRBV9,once,TGTGCCAGCAGCGTAGGGGGCAGCCCAAGCTCTGGGGCCAGCGTCCTGACTTTC,CASSVGGSPSSGASVLTF
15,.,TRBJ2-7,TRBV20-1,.,TGCAGTGCTTCCACCCGACTATCCCTCTACTACGAGCAGTACTTC,CSASTRLSLYYEQYF
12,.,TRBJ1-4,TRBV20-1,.,TGCAGTGCTAGGGGGGGGGTCGGAAAACTGTTTTTT,CSARGGVGKLFF
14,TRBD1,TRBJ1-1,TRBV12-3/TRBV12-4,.,TGTGCCAGCAGGCCCGGACAGGGGGTATCTGAAGCTTTCTTT,CASRPGQGVSEAFF
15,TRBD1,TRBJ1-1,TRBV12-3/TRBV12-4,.,TGTGCCAGCAGATACCTGACAGGGATGATGACTGAAGCTTTCTTT,CASRYLTGMMTEAFF
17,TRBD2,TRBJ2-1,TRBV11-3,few,TGTGCCAGCAGCTTAGAGGGACTAGCGGGGGGGCCGGGTGAGCAGTTCTTC,CASSLEGLAGGPGEQFF
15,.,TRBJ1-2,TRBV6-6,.,TGTGCCAGCAGCTCGACCCGGACGGGTAACTATGGCTACACCTTC,CASSSTRTGNYGYTF
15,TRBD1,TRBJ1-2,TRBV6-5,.,TGTGCCAGCAGTTACTCGGGACAGGGGGCTAGTGGCTACACCTTC,CASSYSGQGASGYTF
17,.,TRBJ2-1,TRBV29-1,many,TGCAGCGTTGACGGCTATAGAGAGCGGAGCTCCTACAATGAGCAGTTCTTC,CSVDGYRERSSYNEQFF
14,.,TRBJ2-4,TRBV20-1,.,TGCAGTGCTAGTGAAGGGATAGCCAAAAACATTCAGTACTTC,CSASEGIAKNIQYF
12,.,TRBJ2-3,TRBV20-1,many,TGCAGTGCTATCTCGGGGCCAGATACGCAGTATTTT,CSAISGPDTQYF
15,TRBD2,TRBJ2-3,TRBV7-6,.,TGTGCCAGCAGCTTAGAAACTAGCGTCCTAGATACGCAGTATTTT,CASSLETSVLDTQYF
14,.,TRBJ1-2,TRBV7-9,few,TGTGCCAGCAGCTTAGGGGGGGGGCACTATGGCTACACCTTC,CASSLGGGHYGYTF
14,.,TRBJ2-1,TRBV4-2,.,TGTGCCGGCAGCCAGGAATGGACGAACAATGAGCAGTTCTTC,CAGSQEWTNNEQFF
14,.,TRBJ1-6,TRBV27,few,TGTGCCAGCAGTCGGGACCGGTCTAATTCACCCCTCCACTTT,CASSRDRSNSPLHF
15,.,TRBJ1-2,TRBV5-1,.,TGCGCCAGCAGCTTGGTGGCAGAAACTAACTATGGCTACACCTTC,CASSLVAETNYGYTF
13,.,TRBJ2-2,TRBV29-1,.,TGCAGCGGTTACAGCCGTGGGACTGGGGAGCTGTTTTTT,CSGYSRGTGELFF
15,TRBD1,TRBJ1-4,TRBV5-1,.,TGCGCCAGCAGCTTAACGCCGGACAGGAACGAAAAACTGTTTTTT,CASSLTPDRNEKLFF
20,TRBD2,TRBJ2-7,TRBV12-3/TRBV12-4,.,TGTGCCAGCAGTTTATTTCGGATGCTAGCGGGAGGTCCTAACCCCTACGAGCAGTACTTC,CASSLFRMLAGGPNPYEQYF
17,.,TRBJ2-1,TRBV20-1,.,TGCAGTGCTAGAGATCTCACGGCGGGGTCCTCCTACAATGAGCAGTTCTTC,CSARDLTAGSSYNEQFF
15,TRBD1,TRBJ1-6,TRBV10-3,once,TGTGCCATCAGGAAGGGGACAGAAAGTAATTCACCCCTCCACTTT,CAIRKGTESNSPLHF
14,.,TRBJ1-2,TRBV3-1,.,TGTGCCAGCAGCCTTAAGGGGGTTTCCTATGGCTACACCTTC,CASSLKGVSYGYTF
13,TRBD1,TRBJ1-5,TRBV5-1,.,TGCGCCGGCAGCCAAGGGACAGGTCAGCCCCAGCATTTT,CAGSQGTGQPQHF
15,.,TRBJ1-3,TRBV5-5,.,TGTGCCAGCAGCTTGACTGACTTCTCTGGAAACACCATATATTTT,CASSLTDFSGNTIYF